The 24 T cell receptor beta chains presented below share a single source sample, sequenced in a study of CD8+ T cells in alopecia areata (dated by TCRdb to the late 2010s). In the paper's terms, the time point label means: baseline before oral tofacitinib. Library preparation employed the immunoSEQ multiplex PCR assay. For TCR sequencing, RNA was extracted from every sample and reverse transcribed into cDNA to serve as template. Here the immuneACCESS table is served through TCRdb, limited to in-frame sequences with V and J called. Missing clones are a known gap in these copies; in checked studies unresolved V genes cover under half, and the rest lacks a known reason. This sample has 150,000 to 200,000 clones in its table, and 50% to 60% of those were observed once. The ten largest make up approximately 14% of the sample. The sequenced sample was CD4+ T cells sorted from blood, obtained at week 0. The receptors here all came from a human donor with alopecia areata.

The rearrangement uses TRBV18 and TRBJ1-2; TRBD1 aligns across 9 bases. The CDR3 is made up of 15 amino acids. Germline V gene lookup returns CDR1 KGHSH and CDR2 LQKENI. The ends lost 1 base at V and 4 bases at J; junction bases unmatched: 4. The CDR3 here is CASSPRQGDAYGYTF. The CDR3 nucleotides are TGTGCCAGCTCACCACGACAGGGGGATGCCTATGGCTACACCTTC. Using reference TRBV18 and TRBJ1-2 for the parts outside the CDR3, the full variable domain is NAGVMQNPRHLVRRRGQEARLRCSPMKGHSHVYWYRQLPEEGLKFMVYLQKENIIDESGMPKERFSAEFPKEGPSILRIQQVVRGDSAAYFCASSPRQGDAYGYTFGSGTRLTVV.

V gene TRBV5-1 combines with J gene TRBJ1-1; D uncertain. This CDR3 contains 12 residues. Germline-derived CDR1 and CDR2 are SGHRS and YFSETQ. V dropped 2 bases and J dropped 5 bases, with 7 bases sitting between them. The CDR3 protein is CASSLLGTEAFF. Written as DNA, the CDR3 is TGCGCCAGCAGCTTACTGGGGACTGAAGCTTTCTTT.

The chain couples TRBV18 to TRBJ1-5; 10 bases map to TRBD1. The junction had 3 bases not matched to a gene; V was cut back by 5 bases and J by 2 bases. There are 15 residues in the CDR3. CDR1 is KGHSH and CDR2 is LQKENI in the germline V gene. The CDR3 DNA reads as TGTGCCAGCTCAACCGGACAGGGGGGCAATCAGCCCCAGCATTTT. The encoded protein is CASSTGQGGNQPQHF.

The V and J genes are TRBV29-1 and TRBJ2-1, with a weak D call TRBD2 (7 bases). V was shortened by 8 bases and J by 13 bases, with 18 bases between the two germline ends. CDR3 size: 11 residues. Germline-derived CDR1 and CDR2 are SQVTM and ANQGSEA. The CDR3 bases are TGCAGCTCCCCCGGGGGGCAGGGTCAGTTCTTC. Its protein is CSSPGGQGQFF.

This clone was detected many times. The chain is built from TRBV6-4 and TRBJ1-5; TRBD1 might be the D (5 bases). The CDR3 runs 13 residues. Per germline, CDR1 MRHNA and CDR2 SNTAGT. V lost 7 bases and J lost 8, with 15 bases in between. CDR3 protein: CASNLGEEKPQHF. The CDR3, as DNA: TGTGCCAGCAATTTGGGGGAAGAGAAGCCCCAGCATTTT.

This clone was counted only a few times. This chain joins TRBV10-3 and TRBJ1-2; 9 nucleotides align to TRBD1. The ends lost 10 bases at V and 10 bases at J; junction bases unmatched: 13. This CDR3 contains 13 residues. Germline V gives CDR1 ENHRY, CDR2 SYGVKD. The CDR3 reads CANAPGQGPFYTF. CDR3 bases: TGTGCCAACGCCCCGGGACAGGGTCCATTCTACACCTTC.

This chain links TRBV23-1 with TRBJ2-1, with 8 bases that match TRBD2. TRBV23-1 is an ORF for which the function is uncertain. CDR3 length: 12 residues. The J segment lost 7 bases and the V segment lost 8 bases, leaving 4 bases of the junction unmatched. As DNA, the CDR3 is TGCGCCAGCCCGGGGGGGCTAAATGAGCAGTTCTTC. Residues: CASPGGLNEQFF.

Only a few counts were recorded for this clone. This chain links TRBV11-3 with TRBJ1-2; 10 nucleotides line up with TRBD1. V gave up 3 bases and J gave up 8 bases; unmatched junction bases: 6. This CDR3 has 14 residues. CDR1 and CDR2 from the germline V gene are SGHNT and YENEEA. In DNA, the CDR3 is TGTGCCAGCAGCTTTTCCGGGACAGGGGTAGGCTACACCTTC. Its translation: CASSFSGTGVGYTF.

This chain joins TRBV5-1 and TRBJ1-2; the D gene is possibly TRBD1 (5 bases). V was clipped by 1 base and J by 3 bases, with 10 bases between them. Germline-derived CDR1 and CDR2 are SGHRS and YFSETQ. The CDR3 loop spans 14 amino acids. CDR3 in DNA: TGCGCCAGCAGCTTGTGGGGACCGGACTATGGCTACACCTTC. Translation gives CASSLWGPDYGYTF. Variable domain in full (rest from reference TRBV5-1 and TRBJ1-2): KAGVTQTPRYLIKTRGQQVTLSCSPISGHRSVSWYQQTPGQGLQFLFEYFSETQRNKGNFPGRFSGRQFSNSRSEMNVSTLELGDSALYLCASSLWGPDYGYTFGSGTRLTVV.

This chain connects TRBV9 to TRBJ1-2; no clear D. This CDR3 region has 11 residues. Germline V lookup: CDR1 SGDLS, CDR2 YYNGEE. The V end lost 4 bases, the J end lost 7 bases, and 8 bases lay between the germline ends. CDR3 in DNA: TGTGCCAGCAGCACCCCATCTGGCTACACCTTC. Translation gives CASSTPSGYTF.

The chain carries TRBV7-2 and TRBJ2-5, with TRBD2 matching 7 bases. V shed 6 bases, J shed 5 bases, and the junction held 15 bases outside the gene matches. The CDR3 totals 16 residues. Germline V lookup: CDR1 SGHTA, CDR2 FQGNSA. The CDR3 loop reads CASSFQLGGGGETQYF. CDR3 nucleotides: TGTGCCAGCAGTTTCCAACTAGGCGGGGGAGGGGAGACCCAGTACTTC.

The chain uses TRBV18 and TRBJ2-1, with TRBD1 matching over 7 bases. The CDR3 sequence is 15 residues long. Germline V lookup: CDR1 KGHSH, CDR2 LQKENI. The junction had 5 bases not matched to a gene; V was cut back by 5 bases and J by 1 base. The CDR3 DNA sequence: TGTGCCAGCTCAGACAGGGATATTTCCTACAATGAGCAGTTCTTC. Encoded protein: CASSDRDISYNEQFF. Full variable domain (rest looked up from reference TRBV18 and TRBJ2-1): NAGVMQNPRHLVRRRGQEARLRCSPMKGHSHVYWYRQLPEEGLKFMVYLQKENIIDESGMPKERFSAEFPKEGPSILRIQQVVRGDSAAYFCASSDRDISYNEQFFGPGTRLTVL.

The chain uses TRBV7-9 and TRBJ1-2; 10 positions agree with TRBD1. V trimming: 4 bases; J trimming: 2 bases; junction bases outside the gene matches: 7. This CDR3 region has 16 residues. Germline V gene lookup returns CDR1 SEHNR and CDR2 FQNEAQ (reference sequence). This CDR3 is CASSYGTGVRNYGYTF. The CDR3 coding sequence is TGTGCCAGCAGCTACGGGACAGGGGTCCGCAACTATGGCTACACCTTC.

This clone was counted once. J is TRBJ1-1 and V is TRBV11-3; D possibly corresponds to TRBD1 (5 bases). Trimming took 2 bases from V and 1 from J, leaving 8 bases between them. From germline, CDR1 is SGHNT and CDR2 YENEEA. The CDR3 spans 14 residues. The CDR3 coding sequence is TGTGCCAGCAGCTTACAGGGAGAGAACACTGAAGCTTTCTTT. It specifies CASSLQGENTEAFF.

This CDR3 reads CSAHRAQETQYF. Written as DNA, the CDR3 is TGCAGCGCCCACAGGGCCCAGGAGACCCAGTACTTC. This chain joins TRBV29-1 and TRBJ2-5, with D possibly matching TRBD1 (6 bases). V was trimmed by 7 bases and J by 5 bases, leaving 14 bases between them. The CDR3 is 12 residues long. Germline values: CDR1 SQVTM, CDR2 ANQGSEA.

The V gene is TRBV11-1, the J gene TRBJ2-3, with 9 bases fitting TRBD2. The CDR3 contains 17 residues. V shed 5 bases, J shed 5 bases, and the junction held 14 bases outside the gene matches. Per germline, CDR1 SGHAT and CDR2 FQDESV (reference sequence). The CDR3: CASSPGAPGLAKDTQYF. The CDR3 bases are TGTGCCAGCAGCCCAGGCGCACCGGGACTAGCTAAAGATACGCAGTATTTT.

This clone has only a few counts. J is TRBJ2-3 and V is TRBV5-1; 7 positions agree with TRBD1. There are 16 residues in the CDR3. In germline, CDR1 is SGHRS, CDR2 YFSETQ. V shed 6 bases, J shed 2 bases, and the junction held 12 bases outside the gene matches. The CDR3 nucleotides read TGCGCCAGCAAGATAGACCCTGGGACAGTCACAGATACGCAGTATTTT. Translation gives CASKIDPGTVTDTQYF.

In its sample, this clone was seen a few times. V is TRBV5-1 and J is TRBJ2-1, with 7 bases matching TRBD2. The J segment lost 2 bases and the V segment lost 2 bases, leaving 4 bases of the junction unmatched. This CDR3 is built from 15 residues. The V gene's germline CDR1 is SGHRS and CDR2 YFSETQ. For the CDR3, the DNA is TGCGCCAGCAGCTTTGGGCGGGAGACCTACAATGAGCAGTTCTTC. Translation: CASSFGRETYNEQFF.

The CDR3: CASSTLSDNRGVYF. Written as DNA, the CDR3 is TGTGCCAGTAGTACCCTATCGGACAACCGGGGGGTGTATTTT. The V gene is TRBV19, the J gene TRBJ2-3, with 7 nucleotides matching TRBD2. Germline CDR1 and CDR2: LNHDA and SQIVND (reference sequence). The V segment lost 4 bases and the J segment 14 bases; nucleotides outside the gene matches: 15. The CDR3 has 14 residues.

Concerning this clone itself: The identical CDR3 is also encoded by other nucleotide sequences in the sample. This chain uses TRBV18 with TRBJ1-2; the match to TRBD1 covers 7 bases. The CDR3 contains 14 residues. The germline gives CDR1 KGHSH, CDR2 LQKENI. The V gene end was trimmed by 3 bases and the J gene end by 4 bases; junction bases not matched to a gene: 5. The CDR3 nucleotides are TGTGCCAGCTCACCGGACAGGAGTTCCTATGGCTACACCTTC. Its protein product is CASSPDRSSYGYTF.

The J gene is TRBJ1-1, the V gene TRBV12-5; D unclear. Germline CDR1 and CDR2: LGHNT and FRNRAP. The CDR3 is 11 residues long. V was clipped by 6 bases and J by 8 bases, with 10 bases between them. The CDR3 is CASGRSSEAFF. The CDR3 nucleotides are TGTGCTAGTGGCCGTAGTTCCGAAGCTTTCTTT.

This sequence joins TRBV30 and TRBJ2-7, with 7 bases aligning to TRBD2. CDR1 GTSNPN and CDR2 SVGIG come from the germline V gene (reference sequence). V was clipped by 3 bases and J by 2 bases; unmatched bases: 7. CDR3 length: 14 residues. CDR3 sequence reads: CAWRGRTRTYEQYF. CDR3 nucleotides: TGTGCCTGGAGGGGAAGGACTAGAACCTACGAGCAGTACTTC.

This clone was seen more than once but under ten times. This sequence joins TRBV30 and TRBJ2-2; D may be TRBD1 or TRBD2 (5 bases each). V lost 2 bases and J 1 base, leaving 14 bases between the germline ends. The CDR3 contains 16 residues. CDR1 GTSNPN and CDR2 SVGIG come from the germline V gene (reference sequence). The CDR3 coding sequence is TGTGCCTGGAGTAGGGGAGTAAGCGGGAACACCGGGGAGCTGTTTTTT. Translating it yields CAWSRGVSGNTGELFF.

The rearrangement uses TRBV29-1 and TRBJ2-3, with 7 bases aligning to TRBD1. The CDR3 has 13 residues. V lost 4 bases, J lost 5 bases, and 6 bases stayed unmatched. The germline V gene encodes CDR1 SQVTM and CDR2 ANQGSEA. As DNA, the CDR3 is TGCAGCGTTGGGGCAGGGGGACGAGATACGCAGTATTTT. As protein: CSVGAGGRDTQYF.